The clone carrying this T cell receptor (beta chain) has only one observation. Its antigen is still unknown. Sequencing used immunoSEQ v3.0 at survey level. The table came from immunoSEQ multiplex PCR; TCRdb's copy has only in-frame clones and leaves some out. This sample yields about 34,000 clones, of which approximately 93% are seen a single time; less than 4% belongs to the top ten. The sample belongs to a study of long-term antiretroviral therapy in people with HIV. General study findings and limits: HIV repertoire CDR3 lengths ranged less widely than those of controls. At every time point, clones expanded before ART dominated the repertoire.

V was clipped by 3 bases and J by 5 bases, with 11 bases between them. Germline loops: CDR1 MNHEY, CDR2 SVGAGI. The CDR3 covers 15 residues. This receptor was obtained from a woman aged 45-60 years with HIV. Sequencing was performed on unsorted PBMCs, taken around 5.5 years after starting antiretroviral therapy. The chain is built from TRBV6-5 and TRBJ1-6; D remains ambiguous. CDR3 in DNA: TGTGCCAGCAGTTATGTTTGGCTAGATAATTCACCCCTCCACTTT. Protein: CASSYVWLDNSPLHF.